These 9 T cell receptor beta chains were sequenced from one sample in a study of T cell repertoires in cytomegalovirus infection. These receptors are not linked to any known antigen. TCRdb passed the reads through MiXCR, listing each CDR3 protein once. The sample comprises 6,500 to 9,000 distinct CDR3 sequences, 45% to 50% of which are singletons, and about 81% rests with the top ten. Material for sequencing was PBMCs, sequenced either directly or after in vitro stimulation (not recorded which). All receptors derive from a human donor in good health (CMV status not recorded). Some clones in this sample may be carry-over from other donors' samples.

Worth noting for this clonotype: At one boundary the junction diverges from the germline segment, which might be a read error. V and J are TRBV12-3 or TRBV12-4 and TRBJ1-1; tentatively, D is TRBD1 (5 bases). The CDR3 has 16 residues. CDR3 residues: CASCLRVSKPGTEASF. The CDR3 DNA reads TGTGCCAGCTGCCTCAGGGTTTCCAAACCGGGCACTGAAGCTTCCTTT.

This clonotype was detected ten times or more. This chain joins TRBV11-2 and TRBJ1-2, with D maybe TRBD1 (6 bases). The CDR3 length is 13 residues. Germline values: CDR1 SGHAT, CDR2 FQNNGV. V shed 3 bases and J shed 6 bases, with 11 bases lying between them. CDR3 nucleotides: TGTGCCAGCAGCTTCCTCGCAGGGGATGGCTACACCTTC. It yields the protein CASSFLAGDGYTF.

This clonotype was seen a few times. A read error may produce the germline difference seen at one junction end. The chain employs TRBV12-5 and TRBJ2-1; no clear D gene. This CDR3 has 19 residues. Germline V lookup: CDR1 LGHNT, CDR2 FRNRAP. CDR3 sequence (DNA): TGTGCTTGTGGTTTGGTATCGGTAATATGGTCCGTCCCCTACAATGAGCAGTTCTTC. As protein: CACGLVSVIWSVPYNEQFF. The variable domain in full, with the rest retrieved from reference TRBV12-5 and TRBJ2-1, is DARVTQTPRHKVTEMGQEVTMRCQPILGHNTVFWYRQTMMQGLELLAYFRNRAPLDDSGMPKDRFSAEMPDATLATLKIQPSEPRDSAVYFCACGLVSVIWSVPYNEQFFGPGTRLTVL.

This sequence joins TRBV7-2 and TRBJ1-2; 7 bases align to TRBD1. Germline lookup yields CDR1 SGHTA and CDR2 FQGNSA. The CDR3 consists of 19 residues. V shed 4 bases and J 7 bases; nucleotides not matched to a gene: 24. This chain's CDR3 is CASSSGDVTLTGLCTGYTF. The CDR3 DNA reads TGTGCCAGCAGCTCAGGGGACGTCACTCTGACAGGGTTGTGTACTGGCTACACCTTC.

This rearrangement joins TRBV12-3 or TRBV12-4 to TRBJ1-5, with TRBD1 matching 7 bases. V was clipped by 1 base and J by 7 bases; unmatched bases: 7. This CDR3 comprises 15 residues. The chain's CDR3 is CASSLGGTAGQPQHF. The CDR3 nucleotides are TGTGCCAGCAGTTTAGGGGGGACAGCGGGACAGCCCCAGCATTTT.

This clonotype was recorded many times. The CDR3 DNA follows: TGTGCCAGCAGCTTAGTATTAGGGACCGCCGCAATCCAGCAGTTCTTC. It specifies CASSLVLGTAAIQQFF. The chain joins TRBV7-6 to TRBJ2-1; D might be TRBD1 or TRBD2, each matching 5 bases. The CDR3 is made up of 16 amino acids. The germline V and J ends were trimmed by 1 base and 11 bases, with 21 bases remaining between them. Per germline, CDR1 SGHVS and CDR2 FNYEAQ.

This chain uses TRBV7-2 with TRBJ1-5; D gene uncertain. The germline gives CDR1 SGHTA, CDR2 FQGNSA. Trimming left V 4 bases short and J 4 bases short, with 14 bases between. The CDR3 totals 15 residues. CDR3: CASSYRFGGNQPQHF. The CDR3 DNA follows: TGTGCCAGCAGCTACCGTTTCGGAGGGAATCAGCCCCAGCATTTT.

Turning to this clonotype: Here the CDR3 omits its conserved ending phenylalanine or tryptophan, so a read error is the likely source. The rearrangement links TRBV7-6 to TRBJ2-3; 11 nucleotides align to TRBD2. V shed 0 bases and J 2 bases; nucleotides not matched to a gene: 7. CDR3 length: 18 residues. Per the germline V gene, CDR1 is SGHVS and CDR2 is FNYEAQ. The CDR3 is CASSLAWASGRTTDTQYC. The CDR3 DNA reads as TGTGCCAGCAGCTTAGCTTGGGCTAGCGGGAGGACCACAGATACGCAGTATTGT.

This CDR3 is CASSWAGVTDTQYF. The CDR3 DNA sequence: TGTGCCAGCAGCTGGGCCGGGGTCACAGATACGCAGTATTTT. The V and J genes are TRBV5-5 and TRBJ2-3; D is perhaps TRBD2 (5 bases). This CDR3 is built from 14 residues. Germline-derived CDR1 and CDR2 are SGHKS and YYEKEE (reference sequence). V dropped 3 bases and J dropped 2 bases, with 10 bases sitting between them. The full variable domain, completed using reference TRBV5-5 and TRBJ2-3, is DAGVTQSPTHLIKTRGQQVTLRCSPISGHKSVSWYQQVLGQGPQFIFQYYEKEERGRGNFPDRFSARQFPNYSSELNVNALLLGDSALYLCASSWAGVTDTQYFGPGTRLTVL.